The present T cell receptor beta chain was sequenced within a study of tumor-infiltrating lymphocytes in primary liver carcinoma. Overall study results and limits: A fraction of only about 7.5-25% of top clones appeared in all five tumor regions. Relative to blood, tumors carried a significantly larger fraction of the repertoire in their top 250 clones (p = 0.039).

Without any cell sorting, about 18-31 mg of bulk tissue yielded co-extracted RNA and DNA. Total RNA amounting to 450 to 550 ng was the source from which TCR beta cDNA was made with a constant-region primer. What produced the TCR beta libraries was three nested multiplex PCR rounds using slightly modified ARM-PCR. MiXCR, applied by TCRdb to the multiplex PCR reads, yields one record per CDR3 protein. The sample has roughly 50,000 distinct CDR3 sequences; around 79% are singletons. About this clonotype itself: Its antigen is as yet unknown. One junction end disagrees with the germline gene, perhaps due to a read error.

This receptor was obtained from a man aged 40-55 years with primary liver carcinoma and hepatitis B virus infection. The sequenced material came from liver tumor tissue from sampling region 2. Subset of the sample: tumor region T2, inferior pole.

The DNA for the CDR3 is TGTGCCAGCAGCCCTGGAGGTAGCGGTAGTGCCGGGGAGCCGTTTTTT. It codes for CASSPGGSGSAGEPFF. The chain joins TRBV12-3 or TRBV12-4 to TRBJ2-2; weak D call: TRBD2 (6 bases). The CDR3 has 16 amino acids.